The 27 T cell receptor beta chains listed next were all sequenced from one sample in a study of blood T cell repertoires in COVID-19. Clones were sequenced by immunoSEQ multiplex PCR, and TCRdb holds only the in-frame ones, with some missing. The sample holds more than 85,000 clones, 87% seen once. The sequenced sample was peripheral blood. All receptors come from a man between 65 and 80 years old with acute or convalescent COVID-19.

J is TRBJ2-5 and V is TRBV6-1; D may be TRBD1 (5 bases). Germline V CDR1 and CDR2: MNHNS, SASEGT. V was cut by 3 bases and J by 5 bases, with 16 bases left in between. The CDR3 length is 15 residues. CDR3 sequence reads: CASSELAQAWETQYF. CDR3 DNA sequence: TGTGCCAGCAGTGAGTTGGCACAGGCTTGGGAGACCCAGTACTTC.

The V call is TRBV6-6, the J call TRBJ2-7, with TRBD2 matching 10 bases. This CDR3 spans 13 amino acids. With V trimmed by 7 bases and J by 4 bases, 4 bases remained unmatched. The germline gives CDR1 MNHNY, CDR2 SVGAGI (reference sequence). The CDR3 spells CASKGAGGYEQYF. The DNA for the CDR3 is TGTGCCAGCAAGGGAGCGGGGGGGTACGAGCAGTACTTC.

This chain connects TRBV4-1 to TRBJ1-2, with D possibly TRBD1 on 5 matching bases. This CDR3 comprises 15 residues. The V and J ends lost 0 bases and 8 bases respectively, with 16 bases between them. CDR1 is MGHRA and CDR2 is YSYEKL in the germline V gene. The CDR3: CASSQERWGRGGYTF. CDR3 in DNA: TGCGCCAGCAGCCAAGAGAGATGGGGGAGGGGAGGCTACACCTTC.

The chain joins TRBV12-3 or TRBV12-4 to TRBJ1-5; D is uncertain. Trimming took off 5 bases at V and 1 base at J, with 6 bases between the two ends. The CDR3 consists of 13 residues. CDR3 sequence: CASSGLSNQPQHF. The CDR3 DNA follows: TGTGCCAGCAGTGGCTTGAGCAATCAGCCCCAGCATTTT.

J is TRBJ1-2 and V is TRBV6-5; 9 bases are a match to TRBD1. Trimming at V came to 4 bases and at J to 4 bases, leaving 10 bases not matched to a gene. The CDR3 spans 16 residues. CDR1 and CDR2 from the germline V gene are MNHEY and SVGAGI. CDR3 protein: CASSLNRGRDFYGYTF. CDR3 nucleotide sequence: TGTGCCAGCAGTTTGAACAGGGGGCGCGATTTCTATGGCTACACCTTC.

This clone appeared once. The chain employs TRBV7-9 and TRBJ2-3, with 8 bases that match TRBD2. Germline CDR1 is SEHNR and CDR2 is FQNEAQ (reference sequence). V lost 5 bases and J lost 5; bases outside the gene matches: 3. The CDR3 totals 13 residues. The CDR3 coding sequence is TGTGCCAGCAGCCTGCGGGGGGTAGATACGCAGTATTTT. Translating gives CASSLRGVDTQYF.

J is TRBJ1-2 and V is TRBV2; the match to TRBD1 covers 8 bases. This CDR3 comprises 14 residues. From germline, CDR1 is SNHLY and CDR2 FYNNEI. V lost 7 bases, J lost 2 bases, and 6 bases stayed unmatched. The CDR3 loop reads CASTLRTGNYGYTF. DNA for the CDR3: TGTGCCAGCACCCTTAGGACAGGGAACTATGGCTACACCTTC.

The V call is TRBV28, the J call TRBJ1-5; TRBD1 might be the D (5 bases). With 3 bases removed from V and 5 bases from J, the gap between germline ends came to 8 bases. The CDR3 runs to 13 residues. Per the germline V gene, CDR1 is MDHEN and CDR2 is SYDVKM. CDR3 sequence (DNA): TGTGCCAGCAGTTTGGGGGGTCATCAGCCCCAGCATTTT. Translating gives CASSLGGHQPQHF.

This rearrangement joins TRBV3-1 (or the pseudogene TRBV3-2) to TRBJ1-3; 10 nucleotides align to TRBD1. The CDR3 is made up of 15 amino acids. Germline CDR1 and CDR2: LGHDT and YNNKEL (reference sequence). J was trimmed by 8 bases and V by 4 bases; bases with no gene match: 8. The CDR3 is CASSPWDRGRDTIYF. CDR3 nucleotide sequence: TGTGCCAGCAGCCCATGGGACAGGGGAAGAGACACCATATATTTT.

As DNA, the CDR3 is TGTGCCTGGAGTACGGGACAGGGGAACTATGGCTACACCTTC. Translating gives CAWSTGQGNYGYTF. The rearrangement joins TRBV30 to TRBJ1-2; 10 bases align to TRBD1. The ends lost 2 bases at V and 2 bases at J; junction bases unmatched: 2. The CDR3 runs to 14 residues. Germline V CDR1 and CDR2: GTSNPN, SVGIG (reference sequence). The whole variable domain, remainder taken from reference TRBV30 and TRBJ1-2, is SQTIHQWPATLVQPVGSPLSLECTVEGTSNPNLYWYRQAAGRGLQLLFYSVGIGQISSEVPQNLSASRPQDRQFILSSKKLLLSDSGFYLCAWSTGQGNYGYTFGSGTRLTVV.

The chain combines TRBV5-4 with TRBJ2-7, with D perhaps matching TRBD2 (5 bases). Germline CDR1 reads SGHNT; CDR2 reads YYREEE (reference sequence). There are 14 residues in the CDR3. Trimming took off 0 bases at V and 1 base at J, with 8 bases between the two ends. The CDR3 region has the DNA TGTGCCAGCAGCTTGGAGAGGGCTTCCTACGAGCAGTACTTC. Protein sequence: CASSLERASYEQYF.

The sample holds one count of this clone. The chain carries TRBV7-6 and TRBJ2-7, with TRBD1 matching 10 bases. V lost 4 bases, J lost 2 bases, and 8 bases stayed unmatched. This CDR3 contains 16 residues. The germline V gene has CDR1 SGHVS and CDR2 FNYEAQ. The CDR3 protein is CASSYEPGTGAYEQYF. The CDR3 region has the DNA TGTGCCAGCAGCTACGAACCCGGGACAGGGGCCTACGAGCAGTACTTC.

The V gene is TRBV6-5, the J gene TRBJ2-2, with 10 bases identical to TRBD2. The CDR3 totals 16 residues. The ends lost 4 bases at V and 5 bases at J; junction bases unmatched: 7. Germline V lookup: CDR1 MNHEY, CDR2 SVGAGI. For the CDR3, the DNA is TGTGCCAGCAGTTTCCGGACTAGCGGAAGGACCGGGGAGCTGTTTTTT. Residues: CASSFRTSGRTGELFF.

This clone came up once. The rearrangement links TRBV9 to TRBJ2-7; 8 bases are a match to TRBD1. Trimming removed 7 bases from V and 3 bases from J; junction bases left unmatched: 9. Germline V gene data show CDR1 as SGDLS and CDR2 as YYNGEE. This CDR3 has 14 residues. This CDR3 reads CASGADRAGYEQYF. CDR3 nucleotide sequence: TGTGCCAGCGGGGCGGACAGGGCTGGCTACGAGCAGTACTTC.

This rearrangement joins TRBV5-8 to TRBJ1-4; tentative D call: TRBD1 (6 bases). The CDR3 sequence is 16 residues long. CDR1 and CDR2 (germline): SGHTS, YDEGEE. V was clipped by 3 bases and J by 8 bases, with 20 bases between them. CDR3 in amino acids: CASSSLLARGGEKLFF. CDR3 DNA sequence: TGTGCCAGCAGCTCCCTGCTCGCCAGGGGTGGAGAAAAACTGTTTTTT.

The CDR3 protein is CASKSRGAEAFF. The DNA for the CDR3 is TGTGCCAGCAAGAGCAGGGGTGCTGAAGCTTTCTTT. J is TRBJ1-1 and V is TRBV28, with D possibly being TRBD1 (6 bases). CDR1 MDHEN and CDR2 SYDVKM come from the germline V gene. The CDR3 is 12 amino acids. The V and J ends lost 7 bases and 6 bases respectively, with 12 bases between them.

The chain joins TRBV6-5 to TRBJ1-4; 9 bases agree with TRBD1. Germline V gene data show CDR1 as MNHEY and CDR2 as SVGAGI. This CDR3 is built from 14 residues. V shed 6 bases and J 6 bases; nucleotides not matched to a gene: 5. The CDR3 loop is CASSRGQGYEKLFF. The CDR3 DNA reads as TGTGCCAGCAGCCGGGGACAGGGCTATGAAAAACTGTTTTTT.

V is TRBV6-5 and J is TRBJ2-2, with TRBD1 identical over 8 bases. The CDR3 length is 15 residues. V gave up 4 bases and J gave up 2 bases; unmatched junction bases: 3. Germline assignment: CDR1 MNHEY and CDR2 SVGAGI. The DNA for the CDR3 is TGTGCCAGCAGTTTTGGACAGGGTAACACCGGGGAGCTGTTTTTT. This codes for CASSFGQGNTGELFF.

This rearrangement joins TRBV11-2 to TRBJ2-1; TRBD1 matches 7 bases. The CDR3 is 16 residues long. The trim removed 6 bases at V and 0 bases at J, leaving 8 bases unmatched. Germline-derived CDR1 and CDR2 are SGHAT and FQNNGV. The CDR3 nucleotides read TGTGCCAGCAGTCTCTACCGGGACAGCTCCTACAATGAGCAGTTCTTC. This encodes CASSLYRDSSYNEQFF. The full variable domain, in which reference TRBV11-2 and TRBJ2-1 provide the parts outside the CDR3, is EAGVAQSPRYKIIEKRQSVAFWCNPISGHATLYWYQQILGQGPKLLIQFQNNGVVDDSQLPKDRFSAERLKGVDSTLKIQPAKLEDSAVYLCASSLYRDSSYNEQFFGPGTRLTVL.

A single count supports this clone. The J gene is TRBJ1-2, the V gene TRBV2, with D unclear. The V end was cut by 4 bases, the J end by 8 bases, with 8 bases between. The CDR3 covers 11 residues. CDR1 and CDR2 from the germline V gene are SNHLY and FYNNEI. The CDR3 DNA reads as TGTGCCAGCAGTGCCGGGTCGGGCTACACCTTC. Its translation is CASSAGSGYTF.

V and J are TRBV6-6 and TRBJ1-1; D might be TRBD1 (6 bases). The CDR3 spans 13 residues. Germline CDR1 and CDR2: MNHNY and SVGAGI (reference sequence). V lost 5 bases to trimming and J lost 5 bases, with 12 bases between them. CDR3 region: CASSHTGSTEAFF. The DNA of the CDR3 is TGTGCCAGCAGTCACACAGGGAGTACTGAAGCTTTCTTT.

The CDR3 region has the DNA TGTGCCAGCAGCCCCCGGGGGGGGCCCGGAAACACCATATATTTT. It yields the protein CASSPRGGPGNTIYF. The J gene is TRBJ1-3, the V gene TRBV7-2, with D possibly TRBD1 on 6 matching bases. CDR1 is SGHTA and CDR2 is FQGNSA in the germline V gene. This CDR3 comprises 15 residues. The V and J ends lost 5 bases and 4 bases respectively, with 15 bases between them.

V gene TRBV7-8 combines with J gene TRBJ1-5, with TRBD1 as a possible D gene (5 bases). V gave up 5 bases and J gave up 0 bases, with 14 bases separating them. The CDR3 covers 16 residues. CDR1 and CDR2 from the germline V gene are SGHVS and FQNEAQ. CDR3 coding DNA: TGTGCCAGCAGCCGGATTCGGACAAATAGCAATCAGCCCCAGCATTTT. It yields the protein CASSRIRTNSNQPQHF. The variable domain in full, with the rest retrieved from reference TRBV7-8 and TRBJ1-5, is GAGVSQSPRYKVAKRGQDVALRCDPISGHVSLFWYQQALGQGPEFLTYFQNEAQLDKSGLPSDRFFAERPEGSVSTLKIQRTQQEDSAVYLCASSRIRTNSNQPQHFGDGTRLSIL.

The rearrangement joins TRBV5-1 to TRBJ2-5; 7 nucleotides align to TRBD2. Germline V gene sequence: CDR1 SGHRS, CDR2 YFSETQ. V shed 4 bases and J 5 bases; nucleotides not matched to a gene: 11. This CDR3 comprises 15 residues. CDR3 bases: TGCGCCAGCAGCGCATTAGGACTAGTAACGGAGACCCAGTACTTC. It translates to CASSALGLVTETQYF. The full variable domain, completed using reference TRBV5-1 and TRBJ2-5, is KAGVTQTPRYLIKTRGQQVTLSCSPISGHRSVSWYQQTPGQGLQFLFEYFSETQRNKGNFPGRFSGRQFSNSRSEMNVSTLELGDSALYLCASSALGLVTETQYFGPGTRLLVL.

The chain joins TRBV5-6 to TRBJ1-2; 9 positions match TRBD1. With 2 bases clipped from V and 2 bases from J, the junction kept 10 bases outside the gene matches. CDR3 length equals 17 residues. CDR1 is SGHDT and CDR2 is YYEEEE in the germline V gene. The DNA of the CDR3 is TGTGCCAGCAGCTTTTCCCTAGTCGGGACAGGGAACTATGGCTACACCTTC. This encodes CASSFSLVGTGNYGYTF.

This CDR3 is CATSRFLAGAPNEQFF. For the CDR3, the DNA is TGTGCCACCAGCAGGTTTCTAGCGGGGGCCCCCAATGAGCAGTTCTTC. This rearrangement joins TRBV15 to TRBJ2-1; TRBD2 agrees at 10 bases. V dropped 3 bases and J dropped 6; count of bases not matched to a gene: 8. This CDR3 comprises 16 residues. CDR1 is LNHNV and CDR2 is YYDKDF in the germline V gene (reference sequence).

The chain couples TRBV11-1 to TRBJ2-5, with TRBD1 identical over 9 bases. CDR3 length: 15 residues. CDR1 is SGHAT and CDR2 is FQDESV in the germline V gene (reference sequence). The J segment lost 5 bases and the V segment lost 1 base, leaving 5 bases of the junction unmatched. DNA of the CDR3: TGTGCCAGCAGCTTAGGGACAGGGGAGATCGAGACCCAGTACTTC. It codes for CASSLGTGEIETQYF.